This T cell receptor beta chain was captured by sequencing in a study of long-term antiretroviral therapy in people with HIV. General study points: Blood collection from about 2003 to 2018 possibly occurred under older ART regimens. Participants lacked recorded data on ART adherence, viral resistance or therapy changes. Clones showing expansion before ART dominated the repertoire at all time points. Comparison with controls showed narrower CDR3 length ranges in HIV repertoires.

There are 15 residues in the CDR3. V lost 2 bases, J lost 4 bases, and 13 bases lay in between. The germline gives CDR1 KGHSH, CDR2 LQKENI. This clone is classed as medium-sized. Antigen: not known. Researchers ran immunoSEQ v3.0 at survey level. Here immunoSEQ multiplex PCR was the method, and the copy in TCRdb shows in-frame clones only, minus some. The sample holds 15,000 to 20,000 clones; 91% are singletons and the top ten take 9.6%. The TCR comes from a man aged 45 to 65 with HIV. The genes are TRBV18 and TRBJ2-3; D possibly corresponds to TRBD2 (6 bases). This material consisted of unsorted PBMCs, taken 3 years after starting antiretroviral therapy. The CDR3 DNA follows: TGTGCCAGCTCACCATGGGGGGAGGCGGCAGATACGCAGTATTTT. It is translated as CASSPWGEAADTQYF.